These 25 T cell receptor beta chains were sequenced from one sample in a study of shared clonotypes between healthy human individuals. Libraries were prepared by immunoSEQ multiplex PCR; TCRdb keeps only in-frame clonotypes and omits some of them. The sample records around 1 million clones, 76% being singletons. Sequencing was carried out using memory CD4+ T cells sorted from blood. Described subset: CD45RA-negative fraction. All receptors come from a man between 18 and 35 years old in good health.

The J gene is TRBJ1-4, the V gene TRBV19, with D tentatively TRBD1 (5 bases). Germline CDR1 LNHDA, CDR2 SQIVND (reference sequence). V was pared by 8 bases and J by 7 bases, with 11 bases between. The CDR3 is 12 amino acids. CDR3 nucleotide sequence: TGTGCCAGTGGGGGGGTTGGTGAAAAACTGTTTTTT. It is translated as CASGGVGEKLFF.

This clone was counted only a few times. The chain links TRBV18 to TRBJ1-1; D gene unclear. V lost 5 bases, J lost 2 bases, and 9 bases lay in between. Germline CDR1 KGHSH, CDR2 LQKENI. This CDR3 is 13 amino acids long. CDR3 in DNA: TGTGCCAGCTCAGATGGACCTAACACTGAAGCTTTCTTT. Its translation: CASSDGPNTEAFF.

This chain links TRBV5-4 with TRBJ1-1; D is possibly TRBD1 (5 bases). Germline CDR1 SGHNT, CDR2 YYREEE (reference sequence). The V and J ends lost 3 bases and 1 base respectively, with 7 bases between them. The CDR3 sequence is 13 residues long. CDR3: CASSSGENTEAFF. CDR3 sequence (DNA): TGTGCCAGCAGCTCGGGGGAGAACACTGAAGCTTTCTTT.

In its sample, this clone was seen many times. This sequence joins TRBV21-1 and TRBJ2-7; whether TRBD1, the table's D call, matches the DNA was not checked. TRBV21-1 is recorded as a pseudogene. CDR3 size: 14 residues. The CDR3 sequence: CASSKGRQPYEQYF. CDR3 sequence (DNA): TGTGCCAGCAGCAAAGGTCGACAGCCCTACGAGCAGTACTTC.

This clone was detected a few times. This sequence joins TRBV29-1 and TRBJ2-1; no reliable D call. The length of the CDR3 is 14 residues. CDR1 is SQVTM, CDR2 ANQGSEA, per germline. V gave up 4 bases and J gave up 5 bases, with 15 bases separating them. In nucleotides, the CDR3 is TGCAGCGTTGTGGAAGGGTATTCTGACAATGAGCAGTTCTTC. This codes for CSVVEGYSDNEQFF.

CDR3 region: CASAASGANVLTF. CDR3 bases: TGTGCCAGCGCCGCATCTGGGGCCAACGTCCTGACTTTC. V gene TRBV2 combines with J gene TRBJ2-6; D gene uncertain. The CDR3 contains 13 residues. Between the trimmed V and J ends, which lost 8 bases and 1 base, there was a span of 6 bases. Per the germline V gene, CDR1 is SNHLY and CDR2 is FYNNEI.

V usage is TRBV15 and J usage is TRBJ1-6; D is unclear. The CDR3 consists of 13 residues. Germline V gene sequence: CDR1 LNHNV, CDR2 YYDKDF (reference sequence). V was cut by 6 bases and J by 9 bases, with 12 bases left in between. CDR3 loop: CATRDLSGSPLHF. DNA for the CDR3: TGTGCCACCAGGGACCTTAGTGGTTCACCCCTCCACTTT.

CDR3 protein: CAWSQGQSTNEKLFF. CDR3 coding DNA: TGTGCCTGGAGTCAAGGACAGTCAACTAATGAAAAACTGTTTTTT. The J gene is TRBJ1-4, the V gene TRBV30; maybe TRBD1 (6 bases). The germline V gene encodes CDR1 GTSNPN and CDR2 SVGIG (reference sequence). V lost 2 bases and J 0 bases, leaving 10 bases between the germline ends. This CDR3 is built from 15 residues.

V is TRBV30 and J is TRBJ2-2, with unresolved D. With 3 bases removed from V and 9 bases from J, the gap between germline ends came to 8 bases. This CDR3 comprises 11 residues. The germline V gene has CDR1 GTSNPN and CDR2 SVGIG (reference sequence). CDR3 nucleotides: TGTGCCTGGAGACTAAGGTGGGAGCTGTTTTTT. This sequence encodes CAWRLRWELFF.

The chain combines TRBV18 with TRBJ2-7; D perhaps matches TRBD1 (6 bases). V shed 4 bases and J shed 3 bases, with 13 bases lying between them. CDR1 is KGHSH, CDR2 LQKENI, per germline. The CDR3 is 14 residues long. In nucleotides, the CDR3 is TGTGCCAGCTCACACCGGGACACCGACTACGAGCAGTACTTC. Its translation is CASSHRDTDYEQYF.

The chain couples TRBV6-1 to TRBJ2-2; maybe TRBD2 (6 bases). Trimming cost V 8 bases and J 8 bases, with 18 bases left between them. Germline values: CDR1 MNHNS, CDR2 SASEGT. CDR3 length: 14 amino acids. In nucleotides, the CDR3 is TGTGCCAGCGCACCGGGACTCATCGGGGGGGAGCTGTTTTTT. Its protein product is CASAPGLIGGELFF.

The CDR3, as DNA: TGTGCCAGCTCACCACGGGTTCTAGCAGGGGTCTACGAGCAGTACTTC. It codes for CASSPRVLAGVYEQYF. V and J are TRBV18 and TRBJ2-7, with TRBD1 as a possible D gene (6 bases). Germline-derived CDR1 and CDR2 are KGHSH and LQKENI. CDR3 length: 16 amino acids. V was pared by 1 base and J by 3 bases, with 16 bases between.

The V gene is TRBV5-4, the J gene TRBJ2-3, with 14 bases aligning to TRBD2. CDR3 length: 15 amino acids. The germline V gene has CDR1 SGHNT and CDR2 YYREEE (reference sequence). With V trimmed by 1 base and J by 11 bases, 6 bases remained unmatched. The CDR3 DNA reads TGTGCCAGCAGCTTGCCGGGACTAGCGGGAGTCGGGCAGTATTTT. It is translated as CASSLPGLAGVGQYF.

The chain employs TRBV29-1 and TRBJ2-5, with 14 bases matching TRBD2. The ends lost 4 bases at V and 5 bases at J; junction bases unmatched: 15. CDR3 length equals 18 residues. Germline V gene data show CDR1 as SQVTM and CDR2 as ANQGSEA. The CDR3 coding sequence is TGCAGCGTTGTCTTCTTGGGACTAGCGGGAGCACGAGGGGAGACCCAGTACTTC. As protein: CSVVFLGLAGARGETQYF.

J is TRBJ2-2 and V is TRBV29-1; TRBD2 aligns across 11 bases. This CDR3 region has 16 residues. Losses at the gene ends were 0 bases for V and 4 bases for J; bases not matched to a gene: 4. Germline V gene sequence: CDR1 SQVTM, CDR2 ANQGSEA. Here the CDR3 reads CSVEEKLAGGTGELFF. The CDR3, as DNA: TGCAGCGTTGAAGAAAAGCTAGCGGGAGGCACCGGGGAGCTGTTTTTT.

As concerns this clone: One end of the junction does not line up with germline, which may come from a read error. The genes are TRBV6-5 and TRBJ1-2; D might be TRBD1 (6 bases). The CDR3 sequence is 13 residues long. Germline-derived CDR1 and CDR2 are MNHEY and SVGAGI. For the CDR3, the DNA is TGTGCCGGCAGGGCCAGGGGACGCTATGGCTACACCTTC. This translates into CAGRARGRYGYTF.

The chain carries TRBV30 and TRBJ2-7, with TRBD1 as a possible D gene (6 bases). V was clipped by 5 bases and J by 2 bases, with 13 bases between them. This CDR3 is 13 amino acids long. CDR1 is GTSNPN and CDR2 is SVGIG in the germline V gene (reference sequence). The CDR3 coding sequence is TGTGCCTGGCGCCTTAAGGGGGCCTACGAGCAGTACTTC. Translated, it gives CAWRLKGAYEQYF.

This sequence joins TRBV2 and TRBJ1-4; D unresolved. V was pared by 4 bases and J by 7 bases, with 7 bases between. This CDR3 region has 12 residues. Germline V gene data show CDR1 as SNHLY and CDR2 as FYNNEI. DNA for the CDR3: TGTGCCAGCAGTGTGCGAGGTGAAAAACTGTTTTTT. This gives the protein CASSVRGEKLFF.

This clone was seen only a few times. V gene TRBV6-6 combines with J gene TRBJ2-2; maybe TRBD1 (6 bases). Germline V CDR1 and CDR2: MNHNY, SVGAGI (reference sequence). The CDR3 length is 16 residues. The ends were cut back, 2 bases at V and 4 bases at J, with 14 bases in the middle. As DNA, the CDR3 is TGTGCCAGCAGTTACCCGCAGGGGAAGGGCACCGGGGAGCTGTTTTTT. It encodes CASSYPQGKGTGELFF.

This clone appeared a few times. The chain has TRBV11-2 and TRBJ2-7; D not resolved. Trimming took off 1 base at V and 1 base at J, with 14 bases between the two ends. Germline CDR1 SGHAT, CDR2 FQNNGV. This CDR3 contains 16 residues. The CDR3, as DNA: TGTGCCAGCAGCTTAGGTCCATCCCACGGGTCCTACGAGCAGTACTTC. This translates into CASSLGPSHGSYEQYF.

This clone was picked up many times. J is TRBJ1-5 and V is TRBV30; D may be TRBD1 (5 bases). The CDR3 length is 15 residues. Trimming shortened V by 0 bases and J by 0 bases, and 9 bases separated the two germline ends. The germline gives CDR1 GTSNPN, CDR2 SVGIG (reference sequence). CDR3 sequence: CAWSVGAGSNQPQHF. DNA of the CDR3: TGTGCCTGGAGTGTAGGGGCCGGTAGCAATCAGCCCCAGCATTTT.

The chain recombines TRBV5-1 with TRBJ2-2; 10 positions match TRBD2. The CDR3 contains 16 residues. V shed 5 bases and J 6 bases; nucleotides not matched to a gene: 10. Germline CDR1 reads SGHRS; CDR2 reads YFSETQ. This CDR3 is CASRSTSGAGPGELFF. The CDR3 DNA is TGCGCCAGCAGGAGTACTAGCGGGGCGGGTCCCGGGGAGCTGTTTTTT.

There are a few counts of this clone. The chain joins TRBV6-1 to TRBJ2-7, with D perhaps TRBD2 (5 bases). The ends were cut back, 2 bases at V and 4 bases at J, with 15 bases in the middle. The CDR3 is made up of 15 amino acids. Germline assignment: CDR1 MNHNS and CDR2 SASEGT. CDR3 loop: CASSEWETPAYEQYF. CDR3 nucleotides: TGTGCCAGCAGTGAATGGGAGACGCCCGCTTACGAGCAGTACTTC.

The chain joins TRBV11-1 to TRBJ2-5; D might be TRBD2 (5 bases). The CDR3 is made up of 14 amino acids. Per the germline V gene, CDR1 is SGHAT and CDR2 is FQDESV (reference sequence). V lost 0 bases and J 5 bases, leaving 10 bases between the germline ends. The CDR3 coding sequence is TGTGCCAGCAGCTTAGCAGGGCGCGGGGAGACCCAGTACTTC. Its protein is CASSLAGRGETQYF.

This chain uses TRBV6-4 with TRBJ2-2; no clear D. Per germline, CDR1 MRHNA and CDR2 SNTAGT. Trimming took 4 bases from V and 1 from J, leaving 13 bases between them. The CDR3 sequence is 16 residues long. The DNA for the CDR3 is TGTGCCAGCAGTGCCCGGTTATGGGTGAACACCGGGGAGCTGTTTTTT. Protein sequence: CASSARLWVNTGELFF.